This entry describes one T cell receptor beta chain. This sample is drawn from a study of T cell changes during pregnancy in multiple sclerosis. The CDR3 extends over 15 amino acids. V gave up 1 base and J gave up 4 bases; unmatched junction bases: 6. Germline V gene sequence: CDR1 MGHRA, CDR2 YSYEKL. TCRdb's table, derived via immunoSEQ multiplex PCR, lists solely in-frame clones and lacks some. The sample includes around 45,000 clones, 91% of them seen just once. Material: CD4+ T cells from peripheral blood mononuclear cells, obtained before pregnancy. This chain links TRBV4-1 with TRBJ1-1, with 7 bases lining up with TRBD1. This TCR was sampled from a female donor with multiple sclerosis, enrolled in a pregnancy study. The CDR3 protein is CASSQGWAGGTEAFF. The CDR3 DNA is TGCGCCAGCAGCCAAGGTTGGGCAGGGGGCACTGAAGCTTTCTTT.